Listed below are T cell receptor beta chains from one sample, sequenced in a study of cytomegalovirus exposure and HLA in healthy donors. Assay used: immunoSEQ multiplex PCR; TCRdb lists only in-frame clones, some missing. The sample lists 120,000 or so clones, more than 75% occurring once. Specimen: PBMCs. Receptor source: a man aged 18 to 30 in good health and CMV-seronegative. Both conserved end residues are part of each CDR3. Fields, in order: J gene, D gene, V gene, clone size, CDR3 DNA, CDR3 protein. The D gene is left open where the match is weak. Clone size, where shown, is once, few, many, or a class for clones that have expanded.

>TRBJ2-1|TRBD1|TRBV19|-
TGTGCCAGTAGTAATACAGGGGGCATCGACAATGAGCAGTTCTTC
CASSNTGGIDNEQFF
>TRBJ2-1|TRBD1|TRBV7-2|-
TGTGCCAGCAGCTTAGTCCCGGGACAGGAGTTCTTC
CASSLVPGQEFF
>TRBJ2-1|-|TRBV15|-
TGTGCCACCAGCAGAGATTACCGTATGGCCCCCTACAATGAGCAGTTCTTC
CATSRDYRMAPYNEQFF
>TRBJ2-3|TRBD1|TRBV11-2|-
TGTGCCAGCAGCTTAACAACAGGGGGCACAGATACGCAGTATTTT
CASSLTTGGTDTQYF
>TRBJ2-2|-|TRBV7-9|-
TGTGCCAGCAGCTTAAGTACAGCTAACACCGGGGAGCTGTTTTTT
CASSLSTANTGELFF
>TRBJ2-1|-|TRBV10-2|-
TGCGCCAGCAGGGTAGACACCTACAATGAGCAGTTCTTC
CASRVDTYNEQFF
>TRBJ1-2|-|TRBV5-1|-
TGCGCCAGCAGCAACGAAGACAGGAGCCGCTACACCTTC
CASSNEDRSRYTF
>TRBJ1-1|-|TRBV19|-
TGTGCCACCACGGTCGGCGGCGTGAACACTGAAGCTTTCTTT
CATTVGGVNTEAFF
>TRBJ1-2|-|TRBV7-7|-
TGTGCCAGCAGCTTCATGAGGATAGCTAACTATGGCTACACCTTC
CASSFMRIANYGYTF
>TRBJ1-4|TRBD1|TRBV7-2|-
TGTGCCAGCAGCCTCTGGACAGGGGATGAAAAACTGTTTTTT
CASSLWTGDEKLFF
>TRBJ2-2|TRBD2|TRBV15|once
TGTGCCACCAGCAGAGCGGGGGGGCGTCCCGGGGAGCTGTTTTTT
CATSRAGGRPGELFF
>TRBJ2-5|TRBD1|TRBV6-5|-
TGTGCCAGCAGCGATCAGGGGGCGCGGGAGACCCAGTACTTC
CASSDQGARETQYF
>TRBJ1-3|-|TRBV19|-
TGTGCCAGTAGTCGGGTTACCTCTGGAAACACCATATATTTT
CASSRVTSGNTIYF
>TRBJ2-1|-|TRBV4-1|-
TGCGCCAGCAGCCAAGATTGGGGGCAGGCGATCAATGAGCAGTTCTTC
CASSQDWGQAINEQFF
>TRBJ2-5|-|TRBV19|-
TGTGCCAGTAGTGCAGGGGAAGAGACCCAGTACTTC
CASSAGEETQYF
>TRBJ1-4|-|TRBV19|-
TGTGCCAGTAGCCACCGGGAGAATGAAAAACTGTTTTTT
CASSHRENEKLFF
>TRBJ2-1|TRBD2|TRBV4-3|-
TGCGCCAGCAGCCAAGAGGGGGGGGGTCGGAGGTTCTTC
CASSQEGGGRRFF
>TRBJ1-1|-|TRBV25-1|-
TGTGCCAGCAGTGAAGGAGGGAGGACTGAAGCCTTCTTT
CASSEGGRTEAFF
>TRBJ2-5|-|TRBV7-3|once
TGTGCCAGCAGCTCCGGGCCCCCGGGGGAGCAGTACTTC
CASSSGPPGEQYF
>TRBJ1-3|TRBD1|TRBV29-1|-
TGCAGCGTTGAGCAGACAGGGAGTGGAAACACCATATATTTT
CSVEQTGSGNTIYF
>TRBJ2-3|TRBD2|TRBV5-4|-
TGTGCCAGCAGCCTTACTAGCGCCGCTAGCACAGATACGCAGTATTTT
CASSLTSAASTDTQYF
>TRBJ2-5|TRBD1|TRBV27|-
TGTGCCAGCAGTGTCGACAGGGGGGGAGAGACCCAGTACTTC
CASSVDRGGETQYF
>TRBJ1-2|TRBD1|TRBV5-1|-
TGCGCCAGCAGCCGTGGGACAGGGGGTGATGGCTACACCTTC
CASSRGTGGDGYTF
>TRBJ1-1|TRBD1|TRBV15|-
TGTGCCACCAGCGGAGAGACAGGGCTCAGCACTGAAGCTTTCTTT
CATSGETGLSTEAFF
>TRBJ2-7|-|TRBV9|-
TGTGCCAGCAGCCCACACAACATCCCTGCAGGATACGGGGTCGAGCAGTACTTC
CASSPHNIPAGYGVEQYF
>TRBJ2-2|TRBD1|TRBV6-1|few
TGTGCCAGCAGTGCGGGACAGCCGAACACCGGGGAGCTGTTTTTT
CASSAGQPNTGELFF
>TRBJ1-2|TRBD1|TRBV5-8|-
TGTGCCAGCAGCTGGGGACAGGGAGGCGTTGGCTACACCTTC
CASSWGQGGVGYTF
>TRBJ1-2|-|TRBV5-6|once
TGTGCCAGCACCGGACGGGGGAGCTATGGCTACACCTTC
CASTGRGSYGYTF
>TRBJ1-2|-|TRBV7-8|few
TGTGCCAGCAGCCACCTTGGGAGGGAGGACTATGGCTACACCTTC
CASSHLGREDYGYTF
>TRBJ1-5|-|TRBV6-6|few
TGTGCCAGCACCTTGAGGGGGTTTCTTGATCAGCCCCAGCATTTT
CASTLRGFLDQPQHF
>TRBJ1-5|-|TRBV5-4|-
TGTGCCAGCAGCCTCCGCGGGGATGGCAATCAGCCCCAGCATTTT
CASSLRGDGNQPQHF
>TRBJ2-5|TRBD1|TRBV14|-
TGTGCCAGCCAGGGGACAGTCGGGACCCAGTACTTC
CASQGTVGTQYF
>TRBJ1-1|-|TRBV6-1|once
TGTGCCAGCAGTGTTTCGCGCAAGGCTTTCTTT
CASSVSRKAFF
>TRBJ2-4|-|TRBV5-1|-
TGCGCCAGCAGCTTGATCGAGGGAGAAAACATTCAGTACTTC
CASSLIEGENIQYF
>TRBJ2-2|TRBD1|TRBV19|-
TGTGCCAGTAGTACAGGGACAGCGAACACCGGGGAGCTGTTTTTT
CASSTGTANTGELFF
>TRBJ1-2|TRBD1|TRBV27|-
TGTGCCAGCGCTCCTATACCGGGACAGGGGCACTATGGCTACACCTTC
CASAPIPGQGHYGYTF
>TRBJ1-5|-|TRBV25-1|-
TGTGCCAGCTCCGGCAGTGGAGACAGGACTAGCAATCAGCCCCAGCATTTT
CASSGSGDRTSNQPQHF
>TRBJ2-7|-|TRBV7-9|-
TGTGCCAGCAGCTTGACAGTTTACGAGCAGTACTTC
CASSLTVYEQYF
>TRBJ1-1|-|TRBV7-7|once
TGTGCCAGCAGCCCCGAGGCAGGGACTGCTGAAGCTTTCTTT
CASSPEAGTAEAFF
>TRBJ2-5|TRBD1|TRBV5-1|-
TGCGCCAGCAGCTTGAACAGGGGGTATTCGGAGACCCAGTACTTC
CASSLNRGYSETQYF
>TRBJ2-3|-|TRBV2|-
TGTGCCAGCAGTGAACTGGATACGCAGTATTTT
CASSELDTQYF
>TRBJ1-2|TRBD1|TRBV9|-
TGTGCCAGCAGCCCGAGGACAGGGTGGGTTCAAGGGGCTAACTATGGCTACACCTTC
CASSPRTGWVQGANYGYTF
>TRBJ2-2|-|TRBV5-1|few
TGCGCCAGCAGCGAGAGGCAACGGGAGCTGTTTTTT
CASSERQRELFF
>TRBJ2-1|TRBD2|TRBV4-1|-
TGCGCCAGCAGCCAAGCGAGAACTAGCGGGGGAGACAATGAGCAGTTCTTC
CASSQARTSGGDNEQFF
>TRBJ2-1|TRBD1|TRBV25-1|-
TGTGCCAGCACCCTCGGGACAGGGGGATATGAGCAGTTCTTC
CASTLGTGGYEQFF
>TRBJ2-1|TRBD2|TRBV6-5|once
TGTGCCAGCAGTTACCTGGCGGGGGGGGCGCAGTTCTTC
CASSYLAGGAQFF
>TRBJ1-1|-|TRBV7-9|-
TGTGCCAGCCTTGCGTTGTCCATGAACACTGAAGCTTTCTTT
CASLALSMNTEAFF
>TRBJ1-2|-|TRBV13|-
TGTGCCAGCAGCTCCCCCCGGGACTCAAGAATGAGGGGCTACACCTTC
CASSSPRDSRMRGYTF
>TRBJ2-7|-|TRBV7-2|-
TGTGCCAGCAGCTTAGCGAACCGGGGGGCCATCTACGAGCAGTACTTC
CASSLANRGAIYEQYF
>TRBJ2-7|-|TRBV6-1|-
TGTGCCAGCAGCTTCACTAACGAGCAGTACTTC
CASSFTNEQYF
>TRBJ1-1|TRBD1|TRBV19|-
TGTGCCAGTACTTCGTTAGGGGGCGCATACACTGAAGCTTTCTTT
CASTSLGGAYTEAFF
>TRBJ1-3|-|TRBV4-3|-
TGCGCCAGCAGCCAAGTCCTGGGGGGTCACTTCTCTGGAAACACCATATATTTT
CASSQVLGGHFSGNTIYF
>TRBJ1-5|-|TRBV19|-
TGTGCCAGTAGAACTGCGGTGAATAGCAATCAGCCCCAGCATTTT
CASRTAVNSNQPQHF
>TRBJ2-1|TRBD2|TRBV2|-
TGTGCCAGCAGTGGGCCTCGACTAGCGGGGGGGCGGACCTACAATGAGCAGTTCTTC
CASSGPRLAGGRTYNEQFF
>TRBJ1-2|TRBD1|TRBV9|-
TGTGCCAGCAGCGTCCAGGGGGAGTTTTATGGCTACACCTTC
CASSVQGEFYGYTF
>TRBJ2-5|TRBD1|TRBV7-9|-
TGTGCCAGCAGCCATGGACAGGGTGGACAAGAGACCCAGTACTTC
CASSHGQGGQETQYF
>TRBJ2-3|-|TRBV9|few
TGTGCCAGCAGTGGGGGAGGTTGGAGGGATACGCAGTATTTT
CASSGGGWRDTQYF